There are many counts of the clone carrying this TCR beta chain. Its target is not known. As part of library construction, unique molecular identifiers were attached to individual cDNA molecules. TCRdb re-called the 5' RACE reads with MiXCR, one entry per CDR3 protein. The sample contains fewer than 60,000 distinct CDR3 sequences, over 8% of which appear only once. This specimen belongs to a study of early T cells in non-severe SARS-CoV-2 infection. Study at large: Chains from this unsorted whole-blood bulk RNA could not be paired. Study-level points and caveats: Using VDJdb, the matching emphasized anti-spike CD8 responses while missing private and CD4 specificities.

CDR1 is SGHTA and CDR2 is FQGNSA in the germline V gene. The CDR3 has 15 amino acids. V gave up 1 base and J gave up 0 bases, with 10 bases separating them. The sequence derives from an adult who was a healthcare worker with PCR-confirmed SARS-CoV-2 infection or an uninfected control (not recorded which). The chain couples TRBV7-2 to TRBJ2-7; D remains ambiguous. Sample: whole blood, taken at baseline. The CDR3 nucleotides read TGTGCCAGCAGCTTAGACGATTACTACTCCTACGAGCAGTACTTC. Its translation: CASSLDDYYSYEQYF.